This TCR beta chain was identified during a study of blood T cells in healthy people across ages. Alongside a J-beta primer mix, a sample-barcoded 5' primer served in a second PCR lasting about 7 to 11 cycles. A 12-random-nucleotide template-switch adaptor tagged each cDNA molecule. TCRdb re-called the 5' RACE reads through MiXCR, storing one row per CDR3 protein. Here the sample spans hundreds of thousands of distinct CDR3 sequences, 40% to 50% being singletons. The CDR3 contains 13 residues. Germline lookup yields CDR1 SGHDT and CDR2 YYEEEE. Trimming took off 3 bases at V and 9 bases at J, with 10 bases between the two ends. Aged about 6 to 95, donors were systemically healthy Caucasians from Russia. Every participating donor contributed approximately 9.5 milliliters of peripheral blood through a draw. This clonotype was seen once.

The chain carries TRBV5-6 and TRBJ1-6, with no clear D. The sequence was obtained from a man in his sixties in good health. The material sequenced was blood. CDR3 nucleotides: TGTGCCAGCAGCTCGGACCTCGGTTCACCCCTCCACTTT. The encoded protein is CASSSDLGSPLHF. Complete variable domain (other parts from reference TRBV5-6 and TRBJ1-6): DAGVTQSPTHLIKTRGQQVTLRCSPKSGHDTVSWYQQALGQGPQFIFQYYEEEERQRGNFPDRFSGHQFPNYSSELNVNALLLGDSALYLCASSSDLGSPLHFGNGTRLTVT.